This T cell receptor (beta chain) was profiled in a study of neurological immune-mediated disorders. Germline V gene data show CDR1 as ENHRY and CDR2 as SYGVKD. CDR3 size: 14 residues. Trimming removed 5 bases from V and 4 bases from J; junction bases left unmatched: 6. This clonotype was found many times. Antigen specificity is unknown. Findings and caveats of the study: CDR3 amino acid sequences found in expanded clones were never shared across subjects, suggesting private repertoires in all groups.

Synthesis of cDNA was carried out by template-switch 5'RACE. The reaction used 10-nucleotide random UMIs. In each sequencing run, over 160 million TCR-beta sequences were generated from 15-18 subjects. Each CDR3 protein gets one entry after TCRdb re-called the 5' RACE reads with MiXCR. The sample holds over 90,000 distinct CDR3 sequences, roughly 10% seen once. The time point denotes: longitudinal time-point 3. The receptor comes from a female donor with HTLV-1-associated myelopathy (HAM/TSP). The rearrangement joins TRBV10-3 to TRBJ2-3, with 7 bases aligning to TRBD2. The source material was PBMCs. The CDR3 reads CAISRGGIADTQYF. As DNA, the CDR3 is TGTGCCATCAGTCGCGGGGGAATTGCAGATACGCAGTATTTT.